This T cell receptor beta chain was retrieved from a study of OX40 agonist ivuxolimab in advanced cancers. Study-wide context: Ivuxolimab was a fully human IgG2 agonistic monoclonal antibody targeting the costimulatory receptor OX40 (CD134). Of the approximately 54 patients in dose escalation, about 19 had hepatocellular carcinoma, some 15 had melanoma, 9 had renal cell carcinoma and 9 had head and neck cancer. The paper covers the monotherapy dose-escalation part of the phase I ivuxolimab trial, which included N ≈ 50 patients. Intravenous ivuxolimab was administered to patients every 2 weeks at six dose levels: 0.01, 0.1, 0.3, 1.5, 3 and 10 mg/kg. The point of sequencing TCRbeta in the periphery was to test whether ivuxolimab changed TCR sequence diversity and drove clonal T-cell expansion. In the dose-escalation cohort, around four fifths of patients were male, and the mean age was around 60 years with a range of about 20 to 90. Three dose-escalation patients achieved partial responses, one with hepatocellular carcinoma and two with cutaneous melanoma. Prior anti-PD-1, anti-PD-L1 or anti-CTLA-4 therapy was permitted, and checkpoint inhibitors had been received by roughly 42% of dose-escalation patients. General conclusions and limits of the study: Low levels of normalized T-cell clonal expansion were also seen in some patients who did not respond. Clonal expansion of both CD4+ and CD8+ blood T cells was observed from baseline to week 6 at doses 0.1 to 3.0 mg/kg. In the 0.1-3.0 mg/kg groups, partial responders had among the lowest normalized peripheral clonal expansion, particularly in CD8+ T cells. The antigen specificity of the peripheral T cells that underwent clonal expansion was not determined. After ivuxolimab, expanded clones were on average more numerous among CD8+ T cells than among CD4+ T cells.

Genomic DNA was extracted from sorted cells for sequencing of the TCRbeta CDR3 region. The immunoSEQ Assay was used for sequencing of TCRbeta CDR3 regions. TCRdb mirrors the immuneACCESS table, restricted to in-frame sequences. Some clones are absent from its copies; in checked studies, under half trace to an unresolved V gene, and the reason for the others is unknown. Recorded for this sample are 65,000 to 80,000 clones; about 86% of them occurred a single time. The ten largest clones represent less than 2.5% of the sample. For this clone: The antigen this receptor binds is unknown. The record has no base qualities; no much larger clone is one base away.

CDR1 and CDR2 are drawn from the germline V gene: MGHDK, SYGVNS. The V end gives up 8 bases and the J end 10 bases, leaving 11 bases in the junction not matched to a gene. From the cysteine through the phenylalanine, the CDR3 covers 13 amino acids. Only CDR3 DNA is held: 39 bases, read in frame from base 1. Patients with autoimmune disease history or receiving systemic immunosuppression were excluded from the trial. In every dose cohort, peripheral blood was drawn for TCR sequencing at baseline, cycle 4 day 1, and cycle 7 day 1. Samples came from an open-label, multicenter, first-in-human phase I dose-escalation trial of ivuxolimab. The trial enrolled adults with locally advanced or metastatic head and neck squamous cell, hepatocellular, melanoma or renal cell carcinoma. Before TCR sequencing, CD4+ and CD8+ T cells were separately sorted from peripheral blood.

Sequenced material: CD4+ or CD8+ T cells sorted from blood, taken in a trial of the OX40 agonist ivuxolimab. This receptor was taken from an adult with an advanced solid tumor such as melanoma, head and neck, liver or kidney cancer. Rearrangement joined TRBV25-1 to TRBJ2-3, with 8 middle bases fitting TRBD1. Read as DNA, the sequence is TGTGCCAGCGAGAGGACAGGGAGTTACGCGCAGTATTTT. Translated, it reads CASERTGSYAQYF.